One sample yielded the 30 T cell receptor beta chains listed below, sequenced in a study of T-cell reconstitution after alpha-beta-depleted transplantation in children. Researchers prepared the TCRbeta library using unique molecular identifiers, the study reports. TCRdb processed the PCR reads anew with MiXCR; each CDR3 protein has one entry. The sample consists of some 350,000 distinct CDR3 sequences, about 16% of them appearing once. This sample comprised PBMCs, mostly from graft donor cells, obtained 360 days after TCRalphabeta/CD19-depleted stem cell transplant. These TCRs come from a male patient between 2 and 10 years old who had a stem cell transplant for acute lymphoblastic leukemia, so the T cells may come from the graft donor.

The chain uses TRBV28 and TRBJ2-7; D remains unclear. Trimming left V 6 bases short and J 3 bases short, with 12 bases between. This CDR3 is 13 amino acids long. Looked up from germline, CDR1 is MDHEN and CDR2 is SYDVKM. CDR3 DNA sequence: TGTGCCAGCAGCAACTCCGGAAACTACGAGCAGTACTTC. It translates to CASSNSGNYEQYF.

This clonotype was seen ten or more times. V and J are TRBV28 and TRBJ2-1; 7 bases match TRBD2. The CDR3 contains 13 residues. The V segment lost 3 bases and the J segment 4 bases; nucleotides outside the gene matches: 0. Germline CDR1 reads MDHEN; CDR2 reads SYDVKM. The CDR3 spells CASSFGGYNEQFF. The CDR3 DNA reads as TGTGCCAGCAGTTTCGGGGGGTACAATGAGCAGTTCTTC. Combining the CDR3 with reference TRBV28 and TRBJ2-1 gives the whole variable domain DVKVTQSSRYLVKRTGEKVFLECVQDMDHENMFWYRQDPGLGLRLIYFSYDVKMKEKGDIPEGYSVSREKKERFSLILESASTNQTSMYLCASSFGGYNEQFFGPGTRLTVL.

J is TRBJ2-1 and V is TRBV5-1, with D perhaps TRBD1 (6 bases). Trimming shortened V by 4 bases and J by 6 bases, and 14 bases separated the two germline ends. CDR1 and CDR2 (germline): SGHRS, YFSETQ. CDR3 length equals 14 residues. The DNA for the CDR3 is TGCGCCAGCAGCCGTGAGGGGGTTGGCAATGAGCAGTTCTTC. Its protein is CASSREGVGNEQFF. Drawing the rest from reference TRBV5-1 and TRBJ2-1, the complete variable domain is KAGVTQTPRYLIKTRGQQVTLSCSPISGHRSVSWYQQTPGQGLQFLFEYFSETQRNKGNFPGRFSGRQFSNSRSEMNVSTLELGDSALYLCASSREGVGNEQFFGPGTRLTVL.

Only a few counts were recorded for this clonotype. The chain links TRBV9 to TRBJ2-4; a weak D match, TRBD1 (6 bases). Trimming cost V 0 bases and J 12 bases, with 13 bases left between them. CDR3 size: 13 residues. Germline CDR1 is SGDLS and CDR2 is YYNGEE. The CDR3 loop is CASSVGSEGDQYF. DNA for the CDR3: TGTGCCAGCAGCGTAGGTTCCGAGGGGGATCAGTACTTC.

This clonotype showed up many times. This rearrangement joins TRBV14 to TRBJ2-7; 10 positions match TRBD2. CDR3 size: 15 residues. J was trimmed by 6 bases and V by 5 bases; bases with no gene match: 10. Germline V gene data show CDR1 as SGHDN and CDR2 as FVKESK. The CDR3 here is CASSVSGRAIGEQYF. CDR3 nucleotide sequence: TGTGCCAGCAGCGTGAGCGGGAGGGCCATCGGCGAGCAGTACTTC.

This clonotype came up a few times. The rearrangement joins TRBV28 to TRBJ2-2; D might be TRBD2 (5 bases). CDR3 length: 15 residues. CDR1 and CDR2 (germline): MDHEN, SYDVKM. With 5 bases removed from V and 0 bases from J, the gap between germline ends came to 10 bases. CDR3: CASSGLFSNTGELFF. The DNA for the CDR3 is TGTGCCAGCAGTGGACTTTTCTCGAACACCGGGGAGCTGTTTTTT.

This clonotype occurred many times. The gene calls are TRBV9 and TRBJ2-7; 8 bases map to TRBD2. This CDR3 is 14 amino acids long. The junction had 8 bases not matched to a gene; V was cut back by 4 bases and J by 5 bases. CDR1 SGDLS and CDR2 YYNGEE come from the germline V gene. The CDR3 loop reads CASSNPGLGNEQYF. For the CDR3, the DNA is TGTGCCAGCAGCAACCCGGGACTAGGAAACGAGCAGTACTTC.

The table lists this clonotype with a few counts. The CDR3 sequence is CASSYAGTTQQGANVLTF. The CDR3 DNA is TGTGCCAGCAGTTACGCCGGGACCACTCAGCAGGGTGCCAACGTCCTGACTTTC. The V and J genes are TRBV6-5 and TRBJ2-6; D assignment may be TRBD1 or TRBD2 (5 bases each). The CDR3 is made up of 18 amino acids. V lost 2 bases and J lost 7, with 21 bases in between. CDR1 MNHEY and CDR2 SVGAGI come from the germline V gene.

The chain couples TRBV27 to TRBJ1-4, with a possible D match to TRBD1 (5 bases). From germline, CDR1 is MNHEY and CDR2 SMNVEV (reference sequence). The CDR3 is made up of 15 amino acids. V was pared by 2 bases and J by 7 bases, with 14 bases between. CDR3 nucleotides: TGTGCCAGCAGTTTAAAGGGGAGGTTTGGTGAAAAACTGTTTTTT. This sequence encodes CASSLKGRFGEKLFF.

This clonotype has only a few counts. This chain joins TRBV24-1 and TRBJ2-7; 10 nucleotides match TRBD1. Germline CDR1 KGHDR, CDR2 SFDVKD. This CDR3 is 16 amino acids long. Germline trimming cut 3 bases from V and 6 bases from J; bases unmatched to any gene: 10. CDR3 DNA: TGTGCCACCAGTGATACCGGGACAGGGGTCCTCGGCGAGCAGTACTTC. Translating gives CATSDTGTGVLGEQYF.

This clonotype was counted many times. A much larger clone lies one base from this, so it may be a read error. The V gene is TRBV12-3 or TRBV12-4, the J gene TRBJ1-5, with 8 bases fitting TRBD1. The CDR3 has 14 amino acids. V dropped 6 bases and J dropped 2; count of bases not matched to a gene: 3. The CDR3 bases are TGTGCCAGCAGCCCGACAGGGGGCAATCAGCCCCAGCATTTT. Encoded protein: CASSPTGGNQPQHF.

J is TRBJ1-6 and V is TRBV27, with 7 bases matching TRBD1. V dropped 3 bases and J dropped 7; count of bases not matched to a gene: 6. Germline V lookup: CDR1 MNHEY, CDR2 SMNVEV (reference sequence). This CDR3 contains 15 residues. The CDR3 spells CASSLVGQSNSPLHF. The CDR3 nucleotides read TGTGCCAGCAGTTTGGTGGGACAGTCGAATTCACCCCTCCACTTT.

The chain employs TRBV28 and TRBJ1-2; 7 nucleotides line up with TRBD1. V shed 2 bases and J 3 bases; nucleotides not matched to a gene: 6. Germline assignment: CDR1 MDHEN and CDR2 SYDVKM. The CDR3 is 15 residues long. The CDR3 reads CASSLNPGQDYGYTF. The CDR3 nucleotides read TGTGCCAGCAGTTTAAACCCCGGACAGGACTATGGCTACACCTTC.

This clonotype was detected ten times or more. This chain uses TRBV20-1 with TRBJ2-1; D is possibly TRBD2 (6 bases). The CDR3 is 12 amino acids. In germline, CDR1 is DFQATT, CDR2 SNEGSKA (reference sequence). Trimming pared 2 bases from V and 6 bases from J, leaving 8 bases between. The CDR3 loop is CSARLTSNEQFF. The CDR3 region has the DNA TGCAGTGCTAGATTGACTAGCAATGAGCAGTTCTTC.

At least ten counts were recorded for this clonotype. V and J are TRBV24-1 and TRBJ2-3; 11 bases are shared with TRBD2. V shed 4 bases, J shed 3 bases, and the junction held 5 bases outside the gene matches. The CDR3 is 16 amino acids. Germline CDR1 and CDR2: KGHDR and SFDVKD. CDR3 coding DNA: TGTGCCACCAGTGAGCCCGGGACTAGCGGTACAGATACGCAGTATTTT. Translating it yields CATSEPGTSGTDTQYF.

This clonotype was detected only a few times. The J gene is TRBJ2-2, the V gene TRBV30; maybe TRBD1 (6 bases). V gave up 5 bases and J gave up 6 bases, with 19 bases separating them. The CDR3 length is 15 residues. Germline values: CDR1 GTSNPN, CDR2 SVGIG (reference sequence). The CDR3, as DNA: TGTGCCTGGCTTAGGGCAGGGGTTTATGCCGGGGAGCTGTTTTTT. This gives the protein CAWLRAGVYAGELFF.

The rearrangement links TRBV4-1 to TRBJ2-1, with 11 bases aligning to TRBD2. V was pared by 4 bases and J by 15 bases, with 8 bases of the junction left unmatched. Looked up from germline, CDR1 is MGHRA and CDR2 is YSYEKL. This CDR3 is 13 amino acids long. The CDR3 sequence: CASSRLTSGKRFF. The CDR3 DNA reads as TGCGCCAGCAGCCGTCTGACTAGCGGGAAGCGGTTCTTC.

This clonotype came up many times. The rearrangement uses TRBV11-1 and TRBJ2-3; possibly TRBD2 for D (5 bases). Germline CDR1 reads SGHAT; CDR2 reads FQDESV (reference sequence). The V gene lost 2 bases and the J gene lost 0 bases, with 18 bases spanning the gap. The CDR3 runs 18 residues. CDR3 in amino acids: CASSLKLEWYSSTDTQYF. The DNA for the CDR3 is TGTGCCAGCAGCTTAAAACTAGAATGGTACTCTAGCACAGATACGCAGTATTTT.

The chain couples TRBV29-1 to TRBJ2-1, with 9 bases fitting TRBD2. This CDR3 is built from 18 residues. J gave up 4 bases and V 3 bases, and 16 bases lay outside the gene matches. Germline V lookup: CDR1 SQVTM, CDR2 ANQGSEA. CDR3 residues: CSVDLPSGEVEVYNEQFF. CDR3 coding DNA: TGCAGCGTTGATCTGCCTAGCGGGGAGGTAGAGGTTTACAATGAGCAGTTCTTC.

This clonotype was seen more than once but under ten times. This sequence joins TRBV15 and TRBJ2-1; 7 bases fit TRBD2. The J segment lost 5 bases and the V segment lost 4 bases, leaving 5 bases of the junction unmatched. The germline V gene encodes CDR1 LNHNV and CDR2 YYDKDF (reference sequence). The CDR3 totals 14 residues. The CDR3 here is CATSTLAGDNEQFF. DNA for the CDR3: TGTGCCACCAGCACCCTGGCGGGGGACAATGAGCAGTTCTTC. Combining the CDR3 with reference TRBV15 and TRBJ2-1 gives the whole variable domain DAMVIQNPRYQVTQFGKPVTLSCSQTLNHNVMYWYQQKSSQAPKLLFHYYDKDFNNEADTPDNFQSRRPNTSFCFLDIRSPGLGDTAMYLCATSTLAGDNEQFFGPGTRLTVL.

This clonotype was observed a few times. The chain couples TRBV18 to TRBJ2-5; D gene ambiguous. Germline values: CDR1 KGHSH, CDR2 LQKENI. There are 14 residues in the CDR3. V shed 6 bases and J shed 2 bases, with 13 bases lying between them. CDR3 amino acids: CASSPSLVQETQYF. CDR3 nucleotides: TGTGCCAGCTCGCCCTCTTTGGTTCAAGAGACCCAGTACTTC.

This clonotype showed up just a few times. The rearrangement joins TRBV4-3 to TRBJ2-5; the D gene is possibly TRBD1 (6 bases). There are 17 residues in the CDR3. V lost 0 bases and J lost 5, with 19 bases in between. The germline V gene has CDR1 LGHNA and CDR2 YSLEER. CDR3 protein: CASSQDASVGALETQYF. The CDR3 bases are TGCGCCAGCAGCCAAGACGCTAGTGTGGGGGCTCTGGAGACCCAGTACTTC.

J is TRBJ2-7 and V is TRBV7-8; D is unresolved. Germline loops: CDR1 SGHVS, CDR2 FQNEAQ. V lost 2 bases, J lost 0 bases, and 11 bases lay in between. The CDR3 loop spans 15 amino acids. The CDR3 loop reads CASSLSRTPSYEQYF. In DNA, the CDR3 is TGTGCCAGCAGCTTATCCAGGACCCCCTCCTACGAGCAGTACTTC.

This clonotype was found a few times. The chain uses TRBV20-1 and TRBJ2-2; D remains unclear. The germline gives CDR1 DFQATT, CDR2 SNEGSKA (reference sequence). Trimming stripped 3 bases from V and 6 bases from J, with 20 bases between. The CDR3 has 16 amino acids. CDR3 amino acids: CSASPGHYKGPGELFF. The CDR3 DNA sequence: TGCAGTGCTAGTCCAGGCCACTATAAAGGACCCGGGGAGCTGTTTTTT.

The table lists this clonotype with a few counts. V gene TRBV5-5 combines with J gene TRBJ2-4, with TRBD2 matching over 8 bases. The CDR3 spans 12 residues. The germline gives CDR1 SGHKS, CDR2 YYEKEE (reference sequence). Unmatched junction bases numbered 0, after V lost 4 bases and J lost 6 bases. CDR3 in amino acids: CASSRGGNIQYF. In DNA, the CDR3 is TGTGCCAGCAGCCGGGGGGGAAACATTCAGTACTTC.

V is TRBV4-1 and J is TRBJ2-1, with D perhaps TRBD2 (6 bases). CDR1 and CDR2 (germline): MGHRA, YSYEKL. V dropped 0 bases and J dropped 0 bases, with 6 bases sitting between them. The CDR3 length is 15 residues. The CDR3 nucleotides read TGCGCCAGCAGCCAAGAGACTAGCTCCTACAATGAGCAGTTCTTC. Translated, it gives CASSQETSSYNEQFF.

Ten or more counts support this clonotype. The rearrangement links TRBV10-3 to TRBJ2-7, with TRBD2 as a possible D gene (5 bases). This CDR3 has 14 residues. V shed 10 bases and J shed 1 base, with 17 bases lying between them. The germline gives CDR1 ENHRY, CDR2 SYGVKD. The CDR3 is CATSPGPGSYEQYF. The CDR3 DNA reads as TGTGCCACTTCGCCCGGCCCGGGGTCCTACGAGCAGTACTTC.

The genes are TRBV5-1 and TRBJ2-7, with TRBD1 matching 10 bases. CDR3 length equals 15 residues. V lost 2 bases and J lost 7; bases outside the gene matches: 9. CDR1 SGHRS and CDR2 YFSETQ come from the germline V gene. The CDR3 loop reads CASSFRQGAPSEQYF. The CDR3 DNA reads TGCGCCAGCAGCTTCAGACAGGGGGCTCCGTCGGAGCAGTACTTC.

This clonotype appeared a few times. This rearrangement joins TRBV4-1 to TRBJ2-7; 10 nucleotides line up with TRBD1. This CDR3 is built from 16 residues. Germline V gene data show CDR1 as MGHRA and CDR2 as YSYEKL. The V gene end was trimmed by 1 base and the J gene end by 5 bases; junction bases not matched to a gene: 8. For the CDR3, the DNA is TGCGCCAGCAGCCAAGGGCCCGGACAGGGGGAAGACGAGCAGTACTTC. This codes for CASSQGPGQGEDEQYF.

This clonotype was detected only a few times. This rearrangement joins TRBV24-1 to TRBJ1-2, with a weak D call TRBD1 (5 bases). CDR3 length: 12 amino acids. From germline, CDR1 is KGHDR and CDR2 SFDVKD. V was cut by 5 bases and J by 8 bases, with 11 bases left in between. The CDR3 sequence is CATSAEGRGYTF. CDR3 nucleotides: TGTGCCACCAGTGCGGAGGGGAGAGGCTACACCTTC.